This is a list of T cell receptor beta chains from one sample in a study of T cells in Graves' hyperthyroidism and ophthalmopathy. TCRdb re-analysed the multiplex PCR reads in MiXCR, keeping a single row per CDR3 protein. This sample carries 640,000 or so distinct CDR3 sequences, around 15% of them seen once, and the ten largest clones take around 4%. The source material was blood. The receptors originated from a woman between 35 and 50 years old with Graves' ophthalmopathy. Each CDR3 is given with its conserved first and last residue. The D gene is left open where the match is weak. Some rows have no size entry. The others give once, few or many, or a class for an expanded clone.

d_call j_call v_call clone_size cdr3_aa
. TRBJ2-7 TRBV6-1 many CASSEWVFVDEQYF
. TRBJ1-2 TRBV27 many CASSPRGGAYYGYTF
TRBD2 TRBJ2-7 TRBV6-1 many CASSEEASGVRYEQYF
. TRBJ1-1 TRBV12-3/TRBV12-4 many CASSPGAEDTEAFF
. TRBJ1-1 TRBV30 many CAWSMGLNTEAFF
TRBD2 TRBJ2-5 TRBV4-3 . CASSQDRLGAGGQETQYF
. TRBJ1-1 TRBV28 many CASSFIGDTEAFF
TRBD2 TRBJ2-2 TRBV6-2/TRBV6-3 . CASILSAGGYEAGELFF
. TRBJ1-2 TRBV28 many CASSFGRTNYGYTF
. TRBJ2-5 TRBV2 many CASASPRGTQYF
TRBD1 TRBJ1-5 TRBV2 . CASGDRDSNQPQHF
TRBD1 TRBJ2-2 TRBV6-1 many CASSTGGAGGELFF
. TRBJ2-7 TRBV28 many CASGLTGTYEQYF
. TRBJ2-3 TRBV28 . CASSVGAGADTQYF
TRBD2 TRBJ2-5 TRBV27 many CASSPLAGGQETQYF
. TRBJ2-7 TRBV27 . CASSLSFDNYEQYF
. TRBJ2-5 TRBV6-1 many CASSTRDIQETQYF
. TRBJ2-2 TRBV7-3 few CACSLSPSGELFF
. TRBJ1-5 TRBV6-1 many CASSVQGFSNQPQHF
TRBD2 TRBJ2-5 TRBV3-1 few CASSQGEGTQYF
. TRBJ2-5 TRBV18 few CASSRGGGVVQETQYF
. TRBJ1-2 TRBV19 many CASGSGDGYTF
. TRBJ2-5 TRBV29-1 few CSAKTGVYQETQYF
. TRBJ2-5 TRBV7-2 many CASSRLLGTQYF
. TRBJ1-2 TRBV27 many CASLPDRSVGYTF
TRBD1 TRBJ1-2 TRBV7-9 many CASQGASYYGYTF
TRBD2 TRBJ2-7 TRBV7-2 few CASSLVGSGRDEQYF
TRBD1 TRBJ2-7 TRBV5-1 many CASSTDRGHYEQYF
TRBD1 TRBJ2-7 TRBV19 . CASSALTGAVYEQYF
. TRBJ2-7 TRBV10-3 few CAISEPSSRDISYEQYF
. TRBJ1-1 TRBV19 many CASSVTGRRTEAFF
. TRBJ2-6 TRBV29-1 many CSAYLSGANVLTF
. TRBJ2-4 TRBV12-3/TRBV12-4 many CASASGVGLGIQYF
TRBD2 TRBJ2-7 TRBV29-1 few CSVALAGEQYF
TRBD1 TRBJ2-3 TRBV20-1 many CSARESGGRDTQYF
. TRBJ1-1 TRBV19 many CASSIGGRQMNTEAFF
. TRBJ2-7 TRBV27 many CASSDRDSPYEQYF
. TRBJ1-5 TRBV2 many CAGQGSNQPQHF
. TRBJ2-7 TRBV7-2 many CASSLDTGEQYF
. TRBJ1-1 TRBV3-1 few CASSQVATSREAFF
TRBD1 TRBJ2-7 TRBV5-1 many CASSPGQGFPTYEQYF
. TRBJ1-5 TRBV28 many CASMALGIGSNQPQHF
. TRBJ2-2 TRBV10-3 many CAIRGGQNTGELFF
TRBD1 TRBJ2-5 TRBV25-1 few CASSEMRGTGVTQYF
. TRBJ1-2 TRBV28 many CASRSTAMDGYTF
. TRBJ2-5 TRBV28 . CASTILARETQYF
. TRBJ2-7 TRBV19 few CASSQGPVYEQYF
. TRBJ2-7 TRBV28 . CASSFSLVEGGYEQYF
TRBD2 TRBJ2-7 TRBV18 . CASSREVAGGSSYEQYF
TRBD1 TRBJ2-5 TRBV29-1 many CSVELQGARVRQETQYF
TRBD2 TRBJ2-7 TRBV28 . CASSLSHSGRDEQYF
. TRBJ2-6 TRBV28 many CASSLLGRTGANVLTF
TRBD2 TRBJ2-7 TRBV28 many CASSRGGTEYF
TRBD1 TRBJ2-5 TRBV12-3/TRBV12-4 many CASSSGQDDLETQYF